These T cell receptor beta chains were read from a single sample in a study of CD8+ T cells in alopecia areata. Clones were read by immunoSEQ multiplex PCR, and TCRdb kept only the in-frame ones, dropping some. The table lists fewer than 150,000 clones, roughly 63% of them singletons, with more than 25% in the top ten. The input for sequencing was CD8+ T cells sorted from blood, taken at week 4, from a patient treated with tofacitinib. The receptor set was obtained from a human donor with alopecia areata. Both conserved end residues are part of each CDR3. Each record gives: clone size, J gene, V gene, D gene, CDR3 DNA, CDR3 protein. A D gene is named only where the DNA matches it firmly. Clone size is shown for a subset of rows, as once, few, many or a class of expanded clone.

>.|TRBJ2-1|TRBV11-1|.
TGTGCCAGCGAGAGAGGGCACAATGAGCAGTTCTTC
CASERGHNEQFF
>few|TRBJ1-1|TRBV5-1|.
TGCGCCAGCAGCGAGGGGTTCGTTGGGGTGAACACTGAAGCTTTCTTT
CASSEGFVGVNTEAFF
>.|TRBJ2-7|TRBV9|TRBD2
TGTGCCAGCAGCGTAGCTTGGGGGGAGGGCTCTTCCTACGAGCAGTACTTC
CASSVAWGEGSSYEQYF
>.|TRBJ2-5|TRBV15|.
TGTGCCACCAGCAGGATGAGCGGAGTTCAAGAGACCCAGTACTTC
CATSRMSGVQETQYF
>.|TRBJ1-5|TRBV5-6|.
TGTGCCAGCAGCCCGTCGGGTGGGCCCACCGATAGCAATCAGCCCCAGCATTTT
CASSPSGGPTDSNQPQHF
>.|TRBJ2-3|TRBV6-5|.
TGTGCCAGCAGTTATTCTGGCGGGGCCACAGATACGCAGTATTTT
CASSYSGGATDTQYF
>.|TRBJ2-1|TRBV11-2|.
TGTGCCAGCAGGGGGGCCTACAATGAGCAGTTCTTC
CASRGAYNEQFF
>.|TRBJ2-7|TRBV13|TRBD1
TGTGCCAGCAGCTTATCCGGAGGGACAGGGGCGAGGAACGAGCAGTACTTC
CASSLSGGTGARNEQYF
>.|TRBJ1-1|TRBV5-6|.
TGTGCCAGCAGCTTATGGTACCTGGGTCTGAACACTGAAGCTTTCTTT
CASSLWYLGLNTEAFF
>few|TRBJ2-1|TRBV5-1|.
TGCGCCAGCAGCTTGCGGGGCCTAGACCCCTACAATGAGCAGTTCTTC
CASSLRGLDPYNEQFF
>.|TRBJ1-2|TRBV29-1|TRBD1
TGCAGCGTTGAAACGGGACAGGGGAACGGCTACACCTTC
CSVETGQGNGYTF
>.|TRBJ2-5|TRBV7-9|.
TGTGCCAGCAGCCCCGCGGTGGACTACCAAGAGACCCAGTACTTC
CASSPAVDYQETQYF
>once|TRBJ1-1|TRBV7-9|.
TGTGCCAGCAGCTTAGGCGGGGTTACTGAAGCTTTCTTT
CASSLGGVTEAFF
>few|TRBJ1-2|TRBV29-1|TRBD1
TGCAGCGGGACAGGGGATCCATGGGGTGGCTACACCTTC
CSGTGDPWGGYTF
>.|TRBJ2-7|TRBV4-1|TRBD1
TGCGCCAGCAGCCAAGTGGGGCAGGGGGCCGAGCAGTACTTC
CASSQVGQGAEQYF
>.|TRBJ1-1|TRBV30|.
TGTGCCTGGACCCGGGACGGGAACACTGAAGCTTTCTTT
CAWTRDGNTEAFF
>few|TRBJ2-7|TRBV4-2|TRBD2
TGTGCCAGCAGCCCCGGACTAGCGGGGGGCTTCTACGAGCAGTACTTC
CASSPGLAGGFYEQYF
>.|TRBJ2-3|TRBV5-6|.
TGTGCCAGCAGCTACGGGACACTCCGAGGCACAGATACGCAGTATTTT
CASSYGTLRGTDTQYF
>few|TRBJ2-7|TRBV30|.
TGTGCCACGACCGAAGACAGTAGCCACGAGCAGTACTTC
CATTEDSSHEQYF
>.|TRBJ2-1|TRBV13|.
TGTGCCAGCAGTGATTCGGGGTTGCTTGAGGATGAGCAGTTCTTC
CASSDSGLLEDEQFF
>few|TRBJ1-2|TRBV25-1|TRBD1
TGTGCCAGCAGTCAACAGGGGTTCGATGGCTACACCTTC
CASSQQGFDGYTF
>.|TRBJ1-1|TRBV29-1|.
TGCAGCGCCCCTTCCGGGACCGGAAATTCAGCTTTCTTT
CSAPSGTGNSAFF
>.|TRBJ2-6|TRBV6-4|.
TGTGCCAGCAGTGACTCCGGGCGCGTCCTGACTTTC
CASSDSGRVLTF
>few|TRBJ1-2|TRBV7-9|.
TGTGCCAGCAGCCCACTACAGGGTCACTATGGCTACACCTTC
CASSPLQGHYGYTF
>few|TRBJ1-5|TRBV30|TRBD1
TGTGCCTGGAGTGGGCAGGGGGGCAATCAGCCCCAGCATTTT
CAWSGQGGNQPQHF
>.|TRBJ2-1|TRBV5-1|.
TGCGCCAGCAGCTTGGAACCGGGACTGATGTACAATGAGCAGTTCTTC
CASSLEPGLMYNEQFF
>few|TRBJ2-1|TRBV5-1|.
TGCGCCAGCAGCTTGGTGGGGGCCGATGAGCAGTTCTTC
CASSLVGADEQFF
>.|TRBJ2-4|TRBV7-2|.
TGTGCCAGCCCCCTGAACATTCAGTACTTC
CASPLNIQYF
>.|TRBJ2-1|TRBV29-1|TRBD2
TGCAGCGTTGCCGGACTAGCGGAGGATGAGCAGTTCTTC
CSVAGLAEDEQFF
>.|TRBJ1-6|TRBV4-1|.
TGCGCCAGCAGCCAAGGGCTTGAAACCAATTCACCCCTCCACTTT
CASSQGLETNSPLHF
>few|TRBJ2-3|TRBV29-1|TRBD1
TGCAGCGTTGTATTACAGGGGGATTTGACAGATACGCAGTATTTT
CSVVLQGDLTDTQYF
>few|TRBJ1-2|TRBV7-9|.
TGTGCCAGCAGCTTACCGAGGGATGGCTACACCTTC
CASSLPRDGYTF
>.|TRBJ2-7|TRBV5-1|.
TGCGCCAGCAGCTTGGGGTTGGACGAGCAGTACTTC
CASSLGLDEQYF
>.|TRBJ1-2|TRBV29-1|.
TGCAGCGTTGAGGAGGGGAAGGGATATGGCTACACCTTC
CSVEEGKGYGYTF
>few|TRBJ2-3|TRBV30|TRBD2
TGTGCCCACCGGGCGAGCGGGGGGGCTTCAGATACGCAGTATTTT
CAHRASGGASDTQYF